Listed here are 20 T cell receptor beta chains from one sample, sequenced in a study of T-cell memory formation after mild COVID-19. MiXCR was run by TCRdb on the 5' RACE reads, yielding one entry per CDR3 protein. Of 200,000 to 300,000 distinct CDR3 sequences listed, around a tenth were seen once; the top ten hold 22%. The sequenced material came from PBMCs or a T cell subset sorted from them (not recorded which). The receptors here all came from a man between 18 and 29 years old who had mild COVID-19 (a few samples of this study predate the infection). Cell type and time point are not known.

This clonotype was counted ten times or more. The CDR3 coding sequence is TGTGCCAGCAGCTTAGCGTCGCCCCAGATCACAGATACGCAGTATTTT. It specifies CASSLASPQITDTQYF. The gene calls are TRBV7-6 and TRBJ2-3; no definite D call. This CDR3 is 16 amino acids long. Trimming left V 0 bases short and J 2 bases short, with 12 bases between. The germline V gene has CDR1 SGHVS and CDR2 FNYEAQ.

DNA for the CDR3: TGTGCCAGCAGCCAAGGTTGGACCTACGAGCAGTACTTC. It yields the protein CASSQGWTYEQYF. V gene TRBV3-1 combines with J gene TRBJ2-7, with D unresolved. With 1 base removed from V and 2 bases from J, the gap between germline ends came to 6 bases. The CDR3 sequence is 13 residues long. The germline gives CDR1 LGHDT, CDR2 YNNKEL (reference sequence).

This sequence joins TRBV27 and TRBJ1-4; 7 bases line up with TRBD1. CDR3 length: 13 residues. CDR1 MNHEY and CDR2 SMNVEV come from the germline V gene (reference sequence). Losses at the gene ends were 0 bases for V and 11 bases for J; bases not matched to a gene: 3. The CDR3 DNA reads TGTGCCAGCAGTTTATCAGGGGGCGGGAAACTGTTTTTT. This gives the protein CASSLSGGGKLFF.

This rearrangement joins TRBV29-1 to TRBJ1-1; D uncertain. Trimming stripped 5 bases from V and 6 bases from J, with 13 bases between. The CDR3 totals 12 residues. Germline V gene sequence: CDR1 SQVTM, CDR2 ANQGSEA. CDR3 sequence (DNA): TGCAGCGTTTGCCCTGGGGTCGCTGAAGCTTTCTTT. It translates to CSVCPGVAEAFF.

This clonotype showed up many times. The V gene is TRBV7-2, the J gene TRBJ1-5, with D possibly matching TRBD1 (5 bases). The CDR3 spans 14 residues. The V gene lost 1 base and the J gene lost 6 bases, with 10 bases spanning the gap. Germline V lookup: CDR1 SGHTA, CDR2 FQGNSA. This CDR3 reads CASSLGGVGQPQHF. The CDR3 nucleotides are TGTGCCAGCAGCTTAGGAGGGGTAGGTCAGCCCCAGCATTTT.

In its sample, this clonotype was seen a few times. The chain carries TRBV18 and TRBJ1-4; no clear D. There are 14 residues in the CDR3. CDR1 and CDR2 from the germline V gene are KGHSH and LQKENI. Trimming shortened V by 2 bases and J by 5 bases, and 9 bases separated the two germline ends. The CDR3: CASSPIRTNEKLFF. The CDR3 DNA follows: TGTGCCAGCTCACCAATTCGGACGAATGAAAAACTGTTTTTT.

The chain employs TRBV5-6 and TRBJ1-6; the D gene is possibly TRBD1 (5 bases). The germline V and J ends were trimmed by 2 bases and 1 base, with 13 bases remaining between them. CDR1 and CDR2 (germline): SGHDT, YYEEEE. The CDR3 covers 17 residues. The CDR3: CASSFRRGESYNSPLHF. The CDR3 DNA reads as TGTGCCAGCAGCTTTAGAAGGGGCGAGTCCTATAATTCACCCCTCCACTTT.

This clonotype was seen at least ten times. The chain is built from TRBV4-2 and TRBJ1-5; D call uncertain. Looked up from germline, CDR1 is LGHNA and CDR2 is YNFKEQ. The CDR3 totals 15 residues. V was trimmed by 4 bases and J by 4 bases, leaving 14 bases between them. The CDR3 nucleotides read TGTGCCAGCAGCCGGATAGACGGCCCAAATCAGCCCCAGCATTTT. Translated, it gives CASSRIDGPNQPQHF.

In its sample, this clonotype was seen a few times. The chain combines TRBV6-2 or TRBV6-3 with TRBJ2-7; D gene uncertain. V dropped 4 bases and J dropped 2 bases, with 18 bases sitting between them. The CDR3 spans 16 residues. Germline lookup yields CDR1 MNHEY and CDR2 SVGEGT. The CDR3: CASSSQTGYPPYEQYF. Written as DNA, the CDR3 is TGTGCCAGCAGTTCGCAAACTGGGTATCCCCCCTACGAGCAGTACTTC.

The CDR3 coding sequence is TGTGCCAGCAGTTTTTTGGGCAAAGAAGCCCAGTACTTC. Its protein is CASSFLGKEAQYF. The V gene is TRBV12-3 or TRBV12-4, the J gene TRBJ2-5; D is ambiguous. The CDR3 runs to 13 residues. The V end lost 3 bases, the J end lost 9 bases, and 14 bases lay between the germline ends.

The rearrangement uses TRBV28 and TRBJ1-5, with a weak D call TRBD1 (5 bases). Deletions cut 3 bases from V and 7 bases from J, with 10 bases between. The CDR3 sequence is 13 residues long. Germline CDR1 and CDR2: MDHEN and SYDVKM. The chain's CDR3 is CASSFQGRQPQHF. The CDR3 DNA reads TGTGCCAGCAGTTTTCAGGGTCGGCAGCCCCAGCATTTT. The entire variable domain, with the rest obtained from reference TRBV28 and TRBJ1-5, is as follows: DVKVTQSSRYLVKRTGEKVFLECVQDMDHENMFWYRQDPGLGLRLIYFSYDVKMKEKGDIPEGYSVSREKKERFSLILESASTNQTSMYLCASSFQGRQPQHFGDGTRLSIL.

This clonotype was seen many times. The CDR3 region has the DNA TGTGCCACCAGTGAAGGCCAGGGCTCCTACAATGAGCAGTTCTTC. This translates into CATSEGQGSYNEQFF. V and J are TRBV24-1 and TRBJ2-1; TRBD1 might be the D (5 bases). The CDR3 runs to 15 residues. Germline CDR1 KGHDR, CDR2 SFDVKD. The germline V and J ends were trimmed by 4 bases and 0 bases, with 9 bases remaining between them.

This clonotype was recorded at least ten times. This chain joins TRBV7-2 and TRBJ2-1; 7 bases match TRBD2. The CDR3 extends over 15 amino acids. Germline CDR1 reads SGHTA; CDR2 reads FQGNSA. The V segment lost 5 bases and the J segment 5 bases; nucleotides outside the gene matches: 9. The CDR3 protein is CASSLGFAGDNEQFF. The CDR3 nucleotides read TGTGCCAGCAGCCTCGGTTTTGCGGGGGACAATGAGCAGTTCTTC.

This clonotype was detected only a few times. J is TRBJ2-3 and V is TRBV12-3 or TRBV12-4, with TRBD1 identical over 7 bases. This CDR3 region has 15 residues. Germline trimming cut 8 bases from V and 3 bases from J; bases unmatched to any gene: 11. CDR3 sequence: CASSLRGQRTDTQYF. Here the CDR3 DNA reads TGTGCCAGCTCCCTAAGGGGGCAGAGGACAGATACGCAGTATTTT.

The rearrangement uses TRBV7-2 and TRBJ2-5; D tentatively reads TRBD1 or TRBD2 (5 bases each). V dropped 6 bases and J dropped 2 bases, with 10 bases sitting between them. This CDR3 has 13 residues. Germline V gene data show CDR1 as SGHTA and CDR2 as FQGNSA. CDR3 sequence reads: CASSYRRQETQYF. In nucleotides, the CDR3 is TGTGCCAGCAGTTACAGGAGGCAAGAGACCCAGTACTTC. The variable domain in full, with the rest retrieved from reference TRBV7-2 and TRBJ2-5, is GAGVSQSPSNKVTEKGKDVELRCDPISGHTALYWYRQSLGQGLEFLIYFQGNSAPDKSGLPSDRFSAERTGGSVSTLTIQRTQQEDSAVYLCASSYRRQETQYFGPGTRLLVL.

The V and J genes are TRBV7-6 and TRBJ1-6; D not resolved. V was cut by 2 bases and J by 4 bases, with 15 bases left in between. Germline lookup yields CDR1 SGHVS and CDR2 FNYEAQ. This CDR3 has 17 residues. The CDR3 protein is CASSLQQSERYNSPLHF. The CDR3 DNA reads TGTGCCAGCAGCTTACAACAGTCGGAAAGATATAATTCACCCCTCCACTTT.

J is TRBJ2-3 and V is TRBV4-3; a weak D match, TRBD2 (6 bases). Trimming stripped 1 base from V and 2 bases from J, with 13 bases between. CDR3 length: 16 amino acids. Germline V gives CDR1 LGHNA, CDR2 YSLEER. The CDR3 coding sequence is TGCGCCAGCAGCCAAGTGGTGGGGGGACCCACAGATACGCAGTATTTT. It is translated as CASSQVVGGPTDTQYF.

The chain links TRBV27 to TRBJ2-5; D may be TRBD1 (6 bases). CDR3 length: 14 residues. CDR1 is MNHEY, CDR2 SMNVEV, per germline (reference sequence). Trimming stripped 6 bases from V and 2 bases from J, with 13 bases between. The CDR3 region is CASRNRVGQETQYF. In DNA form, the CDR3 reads TGTGCCAGCAGGAACAGGGTAGGGCAAGAGACCCAGTACTTC.

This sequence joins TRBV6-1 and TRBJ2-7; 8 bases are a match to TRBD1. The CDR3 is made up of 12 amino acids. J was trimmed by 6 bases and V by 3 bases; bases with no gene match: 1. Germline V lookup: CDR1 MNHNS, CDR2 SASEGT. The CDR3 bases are TGTGCCAGCAGTGAGACAGGGGTCGAGCAGTACTTC. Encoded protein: CASSETGVEQYF.

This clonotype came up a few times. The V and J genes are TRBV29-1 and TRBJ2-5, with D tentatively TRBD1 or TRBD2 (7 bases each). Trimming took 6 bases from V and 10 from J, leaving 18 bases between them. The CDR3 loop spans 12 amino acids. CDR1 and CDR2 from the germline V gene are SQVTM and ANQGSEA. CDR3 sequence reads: CSVSAQGGDQYF. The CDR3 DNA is TGCAGCGTCTCGGCGCAGGGGGGGGACCAGTACTTC.